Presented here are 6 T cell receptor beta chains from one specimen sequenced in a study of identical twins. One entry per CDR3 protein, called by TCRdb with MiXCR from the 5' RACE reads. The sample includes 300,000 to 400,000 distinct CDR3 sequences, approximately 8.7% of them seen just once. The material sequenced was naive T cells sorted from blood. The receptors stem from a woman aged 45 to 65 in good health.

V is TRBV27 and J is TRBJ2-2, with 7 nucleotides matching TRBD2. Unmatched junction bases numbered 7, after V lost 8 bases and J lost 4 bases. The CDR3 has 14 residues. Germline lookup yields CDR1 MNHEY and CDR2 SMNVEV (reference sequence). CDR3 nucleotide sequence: TGTGCCAGCCGGGGAGGGGCGAGCACCGGGGAGCTGTTTTTT. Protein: CASRGGASTGELFF.

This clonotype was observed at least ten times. The CDR3 reads CAGGVGGQETYEQYF. DNA for the CDR3: TGTGCCGGGGGGGTCGGCGGACAGGAAACCTACGAGCAGTACTTC. This chain connects TRBV7-9 to TRBJ2-7; either TRBD1 or TRBD2 may fit D (7 bases each). Germline V CDR1 and CDR2: SEHNR, FQNEAQ (reference sequence). The CDR3 sequence is 15 residues long. V was cut by 11 bases and J by 2 bases, with 22 bases left in between.

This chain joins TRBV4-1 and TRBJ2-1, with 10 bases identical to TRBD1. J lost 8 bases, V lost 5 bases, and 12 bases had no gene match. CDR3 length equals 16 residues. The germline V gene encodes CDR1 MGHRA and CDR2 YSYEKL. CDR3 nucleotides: TGCGCCAGCAGCACCTACGGGACAGGGGCCGGCGATGAGCAGTTCTTC. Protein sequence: CASSTYGTGAGDEQFF.

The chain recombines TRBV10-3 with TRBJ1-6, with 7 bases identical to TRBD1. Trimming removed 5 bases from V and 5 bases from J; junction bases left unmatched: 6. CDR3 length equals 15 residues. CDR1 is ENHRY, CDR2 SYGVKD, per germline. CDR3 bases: TGTGCCATCAGTACTGGGACAGCTGATAATTCACCCCTCCACTTT. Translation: CAISTGTADNSPLHF.

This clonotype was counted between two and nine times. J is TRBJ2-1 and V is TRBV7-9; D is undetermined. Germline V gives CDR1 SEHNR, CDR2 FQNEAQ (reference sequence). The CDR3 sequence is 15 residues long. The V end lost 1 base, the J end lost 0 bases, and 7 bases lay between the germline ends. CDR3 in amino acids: CASSLGLFSYNEQFF. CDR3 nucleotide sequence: TGTGCCAGCAGCTTAGGACTCTTCTCCTACAATGAGCAGTTCTTC.

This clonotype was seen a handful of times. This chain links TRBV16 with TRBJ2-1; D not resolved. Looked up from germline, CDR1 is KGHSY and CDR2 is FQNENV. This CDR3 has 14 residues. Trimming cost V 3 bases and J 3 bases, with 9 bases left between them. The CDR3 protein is CASSHDSSYNEQFF. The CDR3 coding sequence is TGTGCCAGCAGCCACGATTCGAGCTACAATGAGCAGTTCTTC.